The text below deals with one T cell receptor (beta chain). Its specificity is unknown. The same CDR3 also results from other DNA sequences found in this sample. This specimen comes from a study of cytomegalovirus exposure and HLA in healthy donors. The V segment lost 5 bases and the J segment 1 base; nucleotides outside the gene matches: 4. The V gene's germline CDR1 is SGHTA and CDR2 FQGTGA. The CDR3 loop spans 14 amino acids. In the PCR, 60 Vbeta and 13 Jbeta primers were used. Method: immunoSEQ multiplex PCR; TCRdb's copy keeps in-frame clones and lacks some. Among roughly 190,000 clones listed, about 84% were seen once. Findings and caveats of the study: Later analysis suggested links between common viral pathogens and several top significant clusters.

The sample consisted of PBMCs. The J gene is TRBJ1-1, the V gene TRBV7-3; 7 nucleotides match TRBD1. The source of this sequence is a woman in her twenties or thirties in good health and CMV-seropositive. The CDR3 is CASSPDRENTEAFF. DNA of the CDR3: TGTGCCAGCAGCCCTGACAGGGAGAACACTGAAGCTTTCTTT. The full variable domain, completed using reference TRBV7-3 and TRBJ1-1, is GAGVSQTPSNKVTEKGKYVELRCDPISGHTALYWYRQSLGQGPEFLIYFQGTGAADDSGLPNDRFFAVRPEGSVSTLKIQRTERGDSAVYLCASSPDRENTEAFFGQGTRLTVV.